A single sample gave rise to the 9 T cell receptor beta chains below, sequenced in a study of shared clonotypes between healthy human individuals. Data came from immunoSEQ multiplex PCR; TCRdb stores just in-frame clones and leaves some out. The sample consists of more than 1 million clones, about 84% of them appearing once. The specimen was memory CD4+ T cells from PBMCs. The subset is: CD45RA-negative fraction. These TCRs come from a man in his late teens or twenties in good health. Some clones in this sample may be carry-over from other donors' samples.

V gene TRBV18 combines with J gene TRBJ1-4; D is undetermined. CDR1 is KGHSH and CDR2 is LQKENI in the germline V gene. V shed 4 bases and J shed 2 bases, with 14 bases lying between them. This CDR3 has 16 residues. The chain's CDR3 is CASSRGPLATNEKLFF. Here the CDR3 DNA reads TGTGCCAGCTCACGAGGTCCGCTCGCGACTAATGAAAAACTGTTTTTT.

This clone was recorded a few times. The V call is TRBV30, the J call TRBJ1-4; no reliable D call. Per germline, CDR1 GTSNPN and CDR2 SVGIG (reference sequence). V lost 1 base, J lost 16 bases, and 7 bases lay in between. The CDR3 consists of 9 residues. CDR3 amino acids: CAWSGRRFF. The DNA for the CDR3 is TGTGCCTGGAGTGGAAGGCGGTTTTTT.

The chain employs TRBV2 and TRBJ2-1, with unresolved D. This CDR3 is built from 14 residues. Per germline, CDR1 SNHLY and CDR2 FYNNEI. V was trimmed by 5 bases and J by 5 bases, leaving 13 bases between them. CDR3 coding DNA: TGTGCCAGCAGTAAAGAGACCGGAAACAATGAGCAGTTCTTC. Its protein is CASSKETGNNEQFF.

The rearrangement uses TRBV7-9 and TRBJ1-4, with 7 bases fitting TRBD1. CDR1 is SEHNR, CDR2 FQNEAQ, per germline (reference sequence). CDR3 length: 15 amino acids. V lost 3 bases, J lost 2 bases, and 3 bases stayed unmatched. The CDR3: CASSFQQGTNEKLFF. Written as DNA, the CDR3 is TGTGCCAGCAGCTTTCAACAGGGGACTAATGAAAAACTGTTTTTT.

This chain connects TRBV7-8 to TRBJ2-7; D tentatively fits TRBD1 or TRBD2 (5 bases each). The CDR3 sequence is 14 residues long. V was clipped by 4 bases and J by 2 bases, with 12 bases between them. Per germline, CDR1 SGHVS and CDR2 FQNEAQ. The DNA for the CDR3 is TGTGCCAGCAGCTCCACCCCGGGGCCCTACGAGCAGTACTTC. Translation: CASSSTPGPYEQYF.

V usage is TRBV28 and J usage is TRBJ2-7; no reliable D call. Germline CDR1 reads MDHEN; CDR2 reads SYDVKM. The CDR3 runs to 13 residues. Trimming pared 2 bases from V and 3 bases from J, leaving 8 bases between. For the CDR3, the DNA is TGTGCCAGCAGTTTAAGAGACATCTACGAGCAGTACTTC. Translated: CASSLRDIYEQYF.

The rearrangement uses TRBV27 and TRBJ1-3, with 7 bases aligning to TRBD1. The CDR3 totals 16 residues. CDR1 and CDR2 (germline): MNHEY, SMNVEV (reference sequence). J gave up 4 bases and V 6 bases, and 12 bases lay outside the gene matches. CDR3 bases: TGTGCCAGCAGCCGCGGGCGGGACAGCCCAGGAAACACCATATATTTT. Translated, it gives CASSRGRDSPGNTIYF.

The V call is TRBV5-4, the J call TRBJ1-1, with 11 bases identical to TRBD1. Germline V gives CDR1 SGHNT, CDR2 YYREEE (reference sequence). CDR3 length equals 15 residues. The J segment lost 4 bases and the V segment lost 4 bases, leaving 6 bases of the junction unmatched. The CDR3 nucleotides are TGTGCCAGCAGCCCGGACAGGGGGCGCTTCACTGAAGCTTTCTTT. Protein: CASSPDRGRFTEAFF.

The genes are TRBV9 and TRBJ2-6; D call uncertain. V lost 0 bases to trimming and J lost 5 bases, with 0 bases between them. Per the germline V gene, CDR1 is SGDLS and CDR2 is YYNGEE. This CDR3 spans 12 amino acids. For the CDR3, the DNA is TGTGCCAGCAGCGTAGGGGCCAACGTCCTGACTTTC. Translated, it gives CASSVGANVLTF.